The text below deals with one T cell receptor (beta chain). This specimen belongs to a study of blood T cell repertoires in COVID-19. V shed 2 bases and J shed 5 bases, with 7 bases lying between them. Germline CDR1 is MRHNA and CDR2 is SNTAGT. CDR3 length equals 13 residues. Clones were sequenced by immunoSEQ multiplex PCR, and TCRdb holds only the in-frame ones, with some missing. The table includes about 230,000 clones, roughly 80% detected once. Sequenced: peripheral blood. The V and J genes are TRBV6-4 and TRBJ2-1; D call uncertain. This sequence originates from a woman aged 70 to 79 with active or convalescent COVID-19. CDR3 sequence reads: CASSDGQDNEQFF. The CDR3 coding sequence is TGTGCCAGCAGTGACGGGCAGGACAATGAGCAGTTCTTC.